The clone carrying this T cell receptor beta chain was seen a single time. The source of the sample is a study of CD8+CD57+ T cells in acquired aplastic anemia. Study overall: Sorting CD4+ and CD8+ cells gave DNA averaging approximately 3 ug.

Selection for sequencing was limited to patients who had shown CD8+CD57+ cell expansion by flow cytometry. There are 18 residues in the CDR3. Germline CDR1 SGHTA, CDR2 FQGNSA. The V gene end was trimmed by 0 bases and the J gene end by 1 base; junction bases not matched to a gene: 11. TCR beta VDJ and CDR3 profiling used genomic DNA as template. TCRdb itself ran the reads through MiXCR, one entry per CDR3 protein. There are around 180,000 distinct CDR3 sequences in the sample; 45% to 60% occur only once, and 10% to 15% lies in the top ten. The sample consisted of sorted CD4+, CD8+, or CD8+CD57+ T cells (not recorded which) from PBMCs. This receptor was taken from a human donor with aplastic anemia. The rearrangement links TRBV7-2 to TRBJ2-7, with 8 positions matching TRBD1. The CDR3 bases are TGTGCCAGCAGCTTAGCCCGCGTCGGCAGGGGGCCGTCCTACGAGCAGTACTTC. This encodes CASSLARVGRGPSYEQYF.